The clone carrying this T cell receptor beta chain occurred a few times. The entry originates in a study of blood T cell repertoires in COVID-19. At the level of the study: Samples taken during acute and convalescent COVID-19 were collected in the United States, Italy and Spain.

Authors' methods: Amplified reference gene primers provided the basis for estimating nucleated cell counts. Data came from immunoSEQ multiplex PCR; TCRdb stores just in-frame clones and leaves some out. The V and J calls and clone size come from that table; D and trimming were worked out from the DNA. Seen here are hundreds of thousands of clones, roughly 89% observed once, and the top ten hold roughly 1.4%. The sample consisted of peripheral blood. This clonotype was obtained from a woman in her 30s with active or convalescent COVID-19.

The CDR3 DNA sequence: TGTGCCAGCTCACCGACGGGACAGCGTATAGGCAATGAGCAGTTCTTC. This encodes CASSPTGQRIGNEQFF. This chain joins TRBV18 and TRBJ2-1, with 7 positions matching TRBD1. This CDR3 contains 16 residues. J gave up 6 bases and V 3 bases, and 11 bases lay outside the gene matches. CDR1 and CDR2 (germline): KGHSH, LQKENI.